This TCR beta chain was sequenced in a study of T cell clonotyping in hematopoietic cell transplantation (dated by TCRdb to the early 2020s). Describing the broader study: A total of under 150 blood samples were collected in the study from roughly 40 consecutive transplant recipients and their related donors. Recruitment of patients ran from September 2015 to early 2017, and follow-up continued until September 2020 or until death.

Blood samples for TCR beta sequencing were provided by related transplant donors. Nuclei Lysis Solution was used to extract genomic DNA from fresh or cryopreserved unfractionated peripheral blood mononuclear cells. The CDR3 goes from the cysteine to the phenylalanine over 13 residues. Only CDR3 DNA remains: 39 bases, in frame from the first base. CDR1 and CDR2 are drawn from the germline V gene: MNHEY, SVGAGI. Trimming costs V 0 bases and J 9 bases, and their ends lie 9 bases apart. With regard to this clone: Its antigen specificity is not known. Per-base quality was not reported, and no clone a single base away is much larger than it.

TCR beta CDR3 regions were amplified from genomic DNA with the immunoSEQ assay, a bias-controlled multiplex PCR using V- and J-specific primers. In a second PCR step, the CDR3 amplicons were tagged with a proprietary barcode plus Illumina adapter sequences. An Illumina MiSeq instrument was used for sequencing of the CDR3 libraries. Regarding the original processing steps: immunoSEQ Analyzer 3.0 was used for export and quality control, with R Bioconductor and Immunarch used for downstream analyses. Repertoire metrics were calculated using only productive rearrangements within the normalized downsampled data set. In the normalized cohort, clonotypes with more than 5 templates were defined as pathologically expanded. The Inverse Simpson Index was used to measure repertoire diversity. To capture all clonotypes, CMV-specificity analyses were performed on the non-normalized data set. Here the immuneACCESS table is served through TCRdb, limited to in-frame sequences with V and J called. Missing clones are a known gap in these copies; in checked studies unresolved V genes cover under half, and the rest lacks a known reason. V, J and clone size are those of that table, while D and trimming were read from the DNA. A total of some 10,000 clones appear in this sample, approximately 90% of them only once. Clones ranked in the top ten supply 0.79% of the sample.

The paper's findings and limits, for the study overall: A decrease in recipient TCR diversity was observed after transplant, and a progressive increase in pathologically expanded clonotypes was seen from day 30 to day 180. Overlap with donor repertoires was found for only a small fraction of recipient repertoires, with over 95% found to appear de novo at the given depth. Broader posttransplant TCR repertoire diversity was predicted by donor and pretransplant recipient Inverse Simpson Index values. The sample size was limited, and CD4 and CD8 repertoire contributions could not be separated because cells were not sorted.

This receptor chain uses TRBV6-5 and TRBJ1-5, with the D segment identity uncertain. This TCR derives from a woman aged 45-65 years in good health. Some clones in this sample may be carry-over from other donors' samples. Material for sequencing was peripheral blood mononuclear cells. The CDR3: CASSYSSVSPQHF. The DNA sequence follows: TGTGCCAGCAGTTACTCTTCCGTATCGCCCCAGCATTTT.